Sequencing of this T cell receptor beta chain was carried out in a study of cytomegalovirus exposure and HLA in healthy donors. The primer mix had 60 Vbeta and 13 Jbeta primers. TCRdb's copy holds only in-frame clones and misses some; the assay was immunoSEQ multiplex PCR. The sample shows approximately 110,000 clones, 55% to 75% of them seen only once. This CDR3 has 14 residues. The germline V gene encodes CDR1 SQVTM and CDR2 ANQGSEA. Unmatched junction bases numbered 8, after V lost 5 bases and J lost 7 bases. This receptor was taken from a woman in her 70s in good health and CMV-seropositive. J is TRBJ1-2 and V is TRBV29-1; TRBD1 agrees at 12 bases. The sample taken for sequencing was PBMCs. CDR3 nucleotide sequence: TGCAGCGTTCTTGGGACAGGGGGCGGTGGTGGCTACACCTTC. Its translation: CSVLGTGGGGGYTF.